This T cell receptor beta chain was sequenced during a study of blood T cell repertoires in COVID-19. Across the whole study: There were acute and convalescent COVID-19 samples, and they came from the United States, Italy and Spain.

Profiling relied on immunoSEQ multiplex PCR, and the TCRdb table lists in-frame clones only, not all of them. Counted here are 70,000 or so clones, under 90% occurring once; the ten biggest clones make up roughly a tenth. This clone is a singleton in its sample. V lost 6 bases and J 4 bases, leaving 6 bases between the germline ends. Germline CDR1 is SNHLY and CDR2 is FYNNEI. The CDR3 runs to 11 residues. V and J are TRBV2 and TRBJ1-2, with D unclear. This TCR derives from a man between 65 and 80 years old with active or convalescent COVID-19. What was sequenced was peripheral blood. CDR3: CASSRSYGYTF. In nucleotides, the CDR3 is TGTGCCAGCAGCCGTTCCTATGGCTACACCTTC.